The 17 T cell receptor beta chains below all came from one sample that was sequenced in a study of regulatory T cells in long-lasting Graves disease. This sample's time point: persistent/refractory GD, antithyroid drugs over 5 years with positive TRAb. Researchers made the TCR library from RNA that was extracted from PBMCs. Through Arm-PCR of CDR3 regions and iRepertoire HTBI primers, TCR beta libraries were built. Each CDR3 protein is one row after TCRdb ran MiXCR on the multiplex PCR reads. Of approximately 690,000 distinct CDR3 sequences in the sample, about 30% were seen once. The specimen was peripheral blood mononuclear cells (PBMCs), collected when the disease was refractory, from a patient treated with antithyroid drugs. These receptor sequences come from a female donor with Graves disease.

In this sample, this clonotype turned up a few times. The CDR3 coding sequence is TGCAGTGCCCCGGACGGAACCTACGAGCAGTACTTC. It codes for CSAPDGTYEQYF. V gene TRBV20-1 combines with J gene TRBJ2-7; D gene unclear. The V end lost 6 bases, the J end lost 2 bases, and 11 bases lay between the germline ends. From germline, CDR1 is DFQATT and CDR2 SNEGSKA (reference sequence). This CDR3 has 12 amino acids.

The rearrangement uses TRBV11-2 and TRBJ2-7; 10 nucleotides match TRBD2. The V gene's germline CDR1 is SGHAT and CDR2 FQNNGV. Trimming at V came to 4 bases and at J to 3 bases, leaving 12 bases not matched to a gene. CDR3 length: 17 residues. The DNA for the CDR3 is TGTGCCAGCAGCTCCATCGGCGTAGCGGGAGGCCACTACGAGCAGTACTTC. Amino acids: CASSSIGVAGGHYEQYF.

This chain links TRBV25-1 with TRBJ1-2, with TRBD1 matching 8 bases. This CDR3 spans 12 amino acids. The junction had 6 bases not matched to a gene; V was cut back by 7 bases and J by 8 bases. CDR1 is MGHDK, CDR2 SYGVNS, per germline. In nucleotides, the CDR3 is TGTGCCAGCACAGGGGGCATTCGCGGCTACACCTTC. Translated, it gives CASTGGIRGYTF.

Ten or more counts support this clonotype. The chain recombines TRBV12-3 or TRBV12-4 with TRBJ1-5; TRBD1 agrees at 7 bases. Unmatched junction bases numbered 6, after V lost 3 bases and J lost 4 bases. This CDR3 spans 15 amino acids. The CDR3 protein is CASSFASGGNQPQHF. CDR3 in DNA: TGTGCCAGCAGTTTCGCGTCAGGGGGAAATCAGCCCCAGCATTTT.

V is TRBV7-9 and J is TRBJ1-1, with D uncertain. Germline V CDR1 and CDR2: SEHNR, FQNEAQ (reference sequence). V lost 4 bases, J lost 1 base, and 7 bases lay in between. The CDR3 is made up of 13 amino acids. Here the CDR3 DNA reads TGTGCCAGCAGCTCTTCACAGAACACTGAAGCTTTCTTT. Protein product: CASSSSQNTEAFF.

V and J are TRBV7-9 and TRBJ1-1; no clear D gene. CDR3 length: 13 residues. The germline gives CDR1 SEHNR, CDR2 FQNEAQ (reference sequence). V was shortened by 2 bases and J by 6 bases, with 10 bases between the two germline ends. CDR3 region: CASSLPGRPEAFF. CDR3 DNA sequence: TGTGCCAGCAGCTTACCGGGCCGCCCTGAAGCTTTCTTT.

V gene TRBV6-2 or TRBV6-3 combines with J gene TRBJ1-4, with unresolved D. Trimming removed 4 bases from V and 8 bases from J, with 17 bases in between. CDR1 is MNHEY, CDR2 SVGEGT, per germline. CDR3 size: 15 residues. In DNA form, the CDR3 reads TGTGCCAGCAGTTCCACCGGGCCCTGGAAGGAAAAACTGTTTTTT. Protein sequence: CASSSTGPWKEKLFF.

This sequence joins TRBV12-3 or TRBV12-4 and TRBJ1-3; D unresolved. The germline V and J ends were trimmed by 3 bases and 0 bases, with 12 bases remaining between them. The CDR3 is 16 residues long. The CDR3 bases are TGTGCCAGCAGTTTTATAGACCGCCGCTCTGGAAACACCATATATTTT. It encodes CASSFIDRRSGNTIYF.

V is TRBV4-1 and J is TRBJ1-2, with a possible D match to TRBD1 (5 bases). The V gene lost 4 bases and the J gene lost 7 bases, with 13 bases spanning the gap. The germline V gene has CDR1 MGHRA and CDR2 YSYEKL. The CDR3 is 13 residues long. The DNA for the CDR3 is TGCGCCAGCAGCCTCCAGGGACTTGGTGGCTACACCTTC. It is translated as CASSLQGLGGYTF.

Ten or more counts support this clonotype. This rearrangement joins TRBV12-3 or TRBV12-4 to TRBJ1-2, with 11 bases lining up with TRBD1. CDR3 length: 15 amino acids. With 5 bases clipped from V and 3 bases from J, the junction kept 5 bases outside the gene matches. The CDR3: CASSMGQGDHYGYTF. For the CDR3, the DNA is TGTGCCAGCAGTATGGGACAGGGGGACCACTATGGCTACACCTTC.

This clonotype was counted ten times or more. The chain has TRBV12-3 or TRBV12-4 and TRBJ2-5; 10 bases agree with TRBD2. V lost 9 bases and J lost 4; bases outside the gene matches: 11. The CDR3 totals 15 residues. The CDR3 DNA sequence: TGTGCCAGTTTATTGAGAGTAGCGGGAGGAGAGACCCAGTACTTC. It specifies CASLLRVAGGETQYF.

The V call is TRBV18, the J call TRBJ1-4, with a weak D call TRBD1 (5 bases). Germline V gives CDR1 KGHSH, CDR2 LQKENI. V lost 0 bases and J 6 bases, leaving 17 bases between the germline ends. This CDR3 has 17 amino acids. The CDR3 DNA follows: TGTGCCAGCTCACCACCGTGGGAGGGGCAACCCGATGAAAAACTGTTTTTT. Its protein product is CASSPPWEGQPDEKLFF. The full variable domain, rest sourced from reference TRBV18 and TRBJ1-4, is NAGVMQNPRHLVRRRGQEARLRCSPMKGHSHVYWYRQLPEEGLKFMVYLQKENIIDESGMPKERFSAEFPKEGPSILRIQQVVRGDSAAYFCASSPPWEGQPDEKLFFGSGTQLSVL.

The table lists this clonotype with a few counts. Here the CDR3 DNA reads TGCGCCAGCACGACAGGGGTTACGAGTACTGAAGCTTTCTTT. It translates to CASTTGVTSTEAFF. This chain links TRBV5-1 with TRBJ1-1; 8 bases are a match to TRBD1. CDR3 length: 14 amino acids. The germline V gene encodes CDR1 SGHRS and CDR2 YFSETQ. J lost 5 bases, V lost 6 bases, and 9 bases had no gene match.

V and J are TRBV25-1 and TRBJ2-7; TRBD2 might be the D (6 bases). Germline V CDR1 and CDR2: MGHDK, SYGVNS. Trimming left V 3 bases short and J 3 bases short, with 18 bases between. The CDR3 loop spans 16 amino acids. As DNA, the CDR3 is TGTGCCAGCAGTGATTCCGGGCCCCACGGGAGCTACGAGCAGTACTTC. Its translation: CASSDSGPHGSYEQYF.

V and J are TRBV6-4 and TRBJ2-5; the D gene is possibly TRBD2 (5 bases). Trimming stripped 5 bases from V and 5 bases from J, with 21 bases between. The CDR3 spans 16 residues. Germline assignment: CDR1 MRHNA and CDR2 SNTAGT. Here the CDR3 reads CASSYVEAESWETQYF. CDR3 nucleotide sequence: TGTGCCAGCAGTTACGTGGAGGCGGAGTCTTGGGAGACCCAGTACTTC.

This clonotype has a handful of counts. The chain is built from TRBV28 and TRBJ1-2; no definite D call. Germline CDR1 reads MDHEN; CDR2 reads SYDVKM. Trimming removed 6 bases at V and 4 bases at J, with 24 bases between. There are 17 residues in the CDR3. CDR3 sequence reads: CASSLGQITPTSYGYTF. CDR3 coding DNA: TGTGCCAGCAGCTTAGGCCAAATTACCCCCACTAGCTATGGCTACACCTTC.

The chain is built from TRBV7-6 and TRBJ2-7; D uncertain. The germline gives CDR1 SGHVS, CDR2 FNYEAQ. Trimming left V 3 bases short and J 3 bases short, with 12 bases between. This CDR3 comprises 14 residues. The CDR3 region has the DNA TGTGCCAGCAGCTTGGAACAGTGGGGCTACGAGCAGTACTTC. Protein: CASSLEQWGYEQYF.